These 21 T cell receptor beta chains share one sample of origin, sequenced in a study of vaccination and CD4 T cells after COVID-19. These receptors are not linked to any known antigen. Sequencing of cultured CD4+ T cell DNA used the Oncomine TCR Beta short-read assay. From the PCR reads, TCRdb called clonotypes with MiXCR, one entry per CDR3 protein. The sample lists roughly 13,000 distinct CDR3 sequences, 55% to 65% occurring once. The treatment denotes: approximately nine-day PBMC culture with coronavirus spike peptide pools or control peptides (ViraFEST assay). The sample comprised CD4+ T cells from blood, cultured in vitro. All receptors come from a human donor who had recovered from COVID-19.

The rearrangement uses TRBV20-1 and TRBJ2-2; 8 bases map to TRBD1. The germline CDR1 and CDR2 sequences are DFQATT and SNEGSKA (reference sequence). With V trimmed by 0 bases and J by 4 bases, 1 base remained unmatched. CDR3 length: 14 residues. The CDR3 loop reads CSARETGATGELFF. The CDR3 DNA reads TGCAGTGCTAGAGAGACAGGGGCCACCGGGGAGCTGTTTTTT.

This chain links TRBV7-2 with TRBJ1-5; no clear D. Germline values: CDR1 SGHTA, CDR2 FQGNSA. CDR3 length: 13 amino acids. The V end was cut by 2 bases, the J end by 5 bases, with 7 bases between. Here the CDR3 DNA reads TGTGCCAGCAGCTTACAGTCCGATCAGCCCCAGCATTTT. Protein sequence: CASSLQSDQPQHF.

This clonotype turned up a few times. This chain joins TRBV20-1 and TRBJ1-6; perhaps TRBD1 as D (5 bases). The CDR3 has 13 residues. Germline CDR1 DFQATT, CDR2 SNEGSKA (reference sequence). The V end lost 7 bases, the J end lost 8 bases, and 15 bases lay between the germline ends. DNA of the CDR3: TGCAGTGGAACGACAGCTGGATATTCACCCCTCCACTTT. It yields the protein CSGTTAGYSPLHF.

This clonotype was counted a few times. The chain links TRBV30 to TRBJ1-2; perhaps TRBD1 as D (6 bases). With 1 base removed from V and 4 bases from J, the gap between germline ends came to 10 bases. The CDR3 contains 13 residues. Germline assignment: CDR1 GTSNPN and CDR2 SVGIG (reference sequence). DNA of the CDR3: TGTGCCTGGAGTGAATCGACAGGCTATGGCTACACCTTC. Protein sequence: CAWSESTGYGYTF.

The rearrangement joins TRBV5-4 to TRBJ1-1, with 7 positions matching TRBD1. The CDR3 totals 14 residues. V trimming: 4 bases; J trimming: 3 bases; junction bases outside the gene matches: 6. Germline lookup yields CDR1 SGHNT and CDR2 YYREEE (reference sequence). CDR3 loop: CASSLRQGYTEAFF. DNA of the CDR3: TGTGCCAGCAGCCTACGACAGGGCTACACTGAAGCTTTCTTT.

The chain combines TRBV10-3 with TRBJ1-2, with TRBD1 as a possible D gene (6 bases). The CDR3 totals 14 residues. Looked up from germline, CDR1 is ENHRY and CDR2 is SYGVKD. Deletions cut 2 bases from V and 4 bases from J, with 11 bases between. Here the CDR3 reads CAISEDRISYGYTF. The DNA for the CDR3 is TGTGCCATCAGTGAGGACAGGATAAGCTATGGCTACACCTTC.

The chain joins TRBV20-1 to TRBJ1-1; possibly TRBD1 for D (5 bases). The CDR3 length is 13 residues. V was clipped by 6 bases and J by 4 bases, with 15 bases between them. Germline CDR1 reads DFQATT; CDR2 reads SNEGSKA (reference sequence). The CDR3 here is CSATKGSSTEAFF. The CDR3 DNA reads TGCAGTGCAACCAAGGGGAGTAGCACTGAAGCTTTCTTT.

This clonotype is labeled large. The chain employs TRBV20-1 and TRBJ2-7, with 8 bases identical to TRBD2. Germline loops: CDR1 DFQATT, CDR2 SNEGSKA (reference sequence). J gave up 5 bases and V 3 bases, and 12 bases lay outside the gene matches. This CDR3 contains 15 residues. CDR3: CSARVPLAGKDEQYF. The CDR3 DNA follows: TGCAGTGCTAGGGTCCCGTTAGCGGGAAAGGACGAGCAGTACTTC.

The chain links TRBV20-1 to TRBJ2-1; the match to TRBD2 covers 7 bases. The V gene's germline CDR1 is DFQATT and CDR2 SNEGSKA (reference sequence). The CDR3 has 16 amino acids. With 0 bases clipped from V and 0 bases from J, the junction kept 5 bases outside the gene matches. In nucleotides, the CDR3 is TGCAGTGCTAGAGATAAGCGGGATAGCTCCTACAATGAGCAGTTCTTC. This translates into CSARDKRDSSYNEQFF.

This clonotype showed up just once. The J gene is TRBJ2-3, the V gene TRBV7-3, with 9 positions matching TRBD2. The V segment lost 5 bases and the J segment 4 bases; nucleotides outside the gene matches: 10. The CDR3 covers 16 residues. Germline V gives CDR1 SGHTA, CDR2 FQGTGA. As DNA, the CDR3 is TGTGCCAGCAGCATCGTTAGCGGGGGTTCTCCAGATACGCAGTATTTT. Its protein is CASSIVSGGSPDTQYF.

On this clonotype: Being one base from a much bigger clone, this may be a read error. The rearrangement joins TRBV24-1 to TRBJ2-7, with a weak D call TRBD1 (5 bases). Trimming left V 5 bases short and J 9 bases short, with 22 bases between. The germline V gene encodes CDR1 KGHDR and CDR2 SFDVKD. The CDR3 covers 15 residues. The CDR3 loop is CATSAGRAGIDGQYF. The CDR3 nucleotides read TGTGCCACCAGTGCTGGCAGGGCTGGAATCGACGGGCAGTACTTC.

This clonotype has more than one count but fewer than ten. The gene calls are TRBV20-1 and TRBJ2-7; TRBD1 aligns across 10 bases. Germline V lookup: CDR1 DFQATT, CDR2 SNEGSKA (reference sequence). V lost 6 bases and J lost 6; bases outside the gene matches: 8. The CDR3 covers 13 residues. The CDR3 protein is CSAEGQGRGEQYF. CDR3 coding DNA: TGCAGTGCGGAGGGACAGGGGAGGGGCGAGCAGTACTTC.

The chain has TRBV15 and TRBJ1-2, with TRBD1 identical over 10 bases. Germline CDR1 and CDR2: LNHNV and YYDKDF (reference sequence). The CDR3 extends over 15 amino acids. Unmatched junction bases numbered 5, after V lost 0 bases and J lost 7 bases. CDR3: CATSRDLGDRGGYTF. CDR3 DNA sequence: TGTGCCACCAGCAGAGATCTAGGGGACAGGGGTGGCTACACCTTC.

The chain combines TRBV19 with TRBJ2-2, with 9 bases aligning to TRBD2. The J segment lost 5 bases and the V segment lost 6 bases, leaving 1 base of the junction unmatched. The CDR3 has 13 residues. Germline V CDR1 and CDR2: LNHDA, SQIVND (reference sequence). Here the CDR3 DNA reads TGTGCCAGTAGGCGGGAGGGGACCGGGGAGCTGTTTTTT. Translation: CASRREGTGELFF.

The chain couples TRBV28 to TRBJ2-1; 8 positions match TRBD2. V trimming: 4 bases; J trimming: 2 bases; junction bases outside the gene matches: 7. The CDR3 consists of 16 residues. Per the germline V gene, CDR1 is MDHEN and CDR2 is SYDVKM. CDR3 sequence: CASSSPVAGTYNEQFF. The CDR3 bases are TGTGCCAGCAGTTCCCCGGTAGCGGGAACCTACAATGAGCAGTTCTTC.

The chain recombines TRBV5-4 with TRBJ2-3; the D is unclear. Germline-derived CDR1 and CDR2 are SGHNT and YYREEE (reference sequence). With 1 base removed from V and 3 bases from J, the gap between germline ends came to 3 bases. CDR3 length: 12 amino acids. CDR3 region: CASSLPTDTQYF. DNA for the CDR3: TGTGCCAGCAGCTTGCCGACAGATACGCAGTATTTT.

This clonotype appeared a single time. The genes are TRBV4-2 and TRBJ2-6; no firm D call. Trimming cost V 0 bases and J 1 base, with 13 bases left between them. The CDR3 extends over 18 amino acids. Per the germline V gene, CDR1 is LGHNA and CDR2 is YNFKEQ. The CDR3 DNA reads TGTGCCAGCAGCCAAGACGGCCTCCTGGGGTCTGGGGCCAACGTCCTGACTTTC. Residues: CASSQDGLLGSGANVLTF.

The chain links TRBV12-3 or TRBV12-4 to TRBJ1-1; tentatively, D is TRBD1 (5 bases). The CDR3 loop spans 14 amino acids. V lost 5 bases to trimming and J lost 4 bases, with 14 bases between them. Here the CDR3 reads CASSPLTGGTEAFF. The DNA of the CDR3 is TGTGCCAGCAGTCCCTTGACGGGGGGCACTGAAGCTTTCTTT.

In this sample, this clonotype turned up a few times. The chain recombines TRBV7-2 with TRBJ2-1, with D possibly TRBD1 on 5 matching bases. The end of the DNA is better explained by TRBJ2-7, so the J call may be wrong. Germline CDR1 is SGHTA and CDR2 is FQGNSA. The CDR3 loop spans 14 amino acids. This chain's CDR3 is CASSLQVGPNEQYF. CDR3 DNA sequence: TGTGCCAGCAGCTTACAGGTGGGGCCTAACGAGCAGTACTTC.

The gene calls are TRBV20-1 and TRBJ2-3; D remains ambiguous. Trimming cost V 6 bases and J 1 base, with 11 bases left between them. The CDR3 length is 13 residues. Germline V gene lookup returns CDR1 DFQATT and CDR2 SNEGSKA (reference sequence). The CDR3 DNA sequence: TGCAGTGCGGAGTGGGCGGGCACAGATACGCAGTATTTT. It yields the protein CSAEWAGTDTQYF.

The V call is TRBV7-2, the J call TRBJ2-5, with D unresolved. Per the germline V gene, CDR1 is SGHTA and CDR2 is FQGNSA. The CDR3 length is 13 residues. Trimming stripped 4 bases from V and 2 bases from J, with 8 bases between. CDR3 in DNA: TGTGCCAGCAGCTCTTTCGGGCAAGAGACCCAGTACTTC. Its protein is CASSSFGQETQYF. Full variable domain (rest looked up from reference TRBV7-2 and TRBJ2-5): GAGVSQSPSNKVTEKGKDVELRCDPISGHTALYWYRQSLGQGLEFLIYFQGNSAPDKSGLPSDRFSAERTGGSVSTLTIQRTQQEDSAVYLCASSSFGQETQYFGPGTRLLVL.